This TCR beta chain was retrieved from a study of molecular identifiers for immune sequencing clone quantification. Study-level findings and limits: Clones above 20 RNA copies held over 98% of effector molecules, under 1% in naive cells.

CDR1 and CDR2 from the germline V gene are LGHNA and YSLEER. The CDR3 length is 14 residues. The V gene lost 1 base and the J gene lost 2 bases, with 9 bases spanning the gap. Previously reported methods and listed TCR primers produced the bulk TCR libraries. From the PCR reads, TCRdb called clonotypes with MiXCR, one entry per CDR3 protein. The sample includes about 640,000 distinct CDR3 sequences, around 20% of them seen just once. This clonotype was seen ten or more times. The antigen remains undetermined. The sequencing sample was made of naive CD8+ T cells from blood, with Jurkat cell RNA spiked in. Subset of the sample: FACS-sorted CD8+CD4-CCR7+CD45RA+ naive T cells. The rearrangement links TRBV4-3 to TRBJ2-7; D call uncertain. This TCR was recovered from a human donor in good health. Some libraries in this study had Jurkat cell RNA spiked in. The CDR3 sequence: CASSQGRWAYEQYF. The CDR3, as DNA: TGCGCCAGCAGCCAAGGCCGATGGGCCTACGAGCAGTACTTC.